The present T cell receptor (beta chain) was sequenced within a study of T cell responses to AZD1222 COVID-19 vaccine. The method was immunoSEQ multiplex PCR; TCRdb's version includes in-frame clones alone and lacks a portion of them. The data show approximately 150,000 clones, 90% seen once. The sample here was peripheral blood, taken 28 days after the second AZD1222 dose. This TCR came from an adult who received the AZD1222 COVID-19 vaccine.

The CDR3 DNA is TGTGCCAGCAGCCCCCGGACAGGGGTTCTCTACGAGCAGTACTTC. Translated: CASSPRTGVLYEQYF. This chain joins TRBV3-1 (or the pseudogene TRBV3-2) and TRBJ2-7, with 9 positions matching TRBD1. Germline CDR1 is LGHDT and CDR2 is YNNKEL (reference sequence). The trim removed 4 bases at V and 3 bases at J, leaving 7 bases unmatched. The CDR3 spans 15 residues.